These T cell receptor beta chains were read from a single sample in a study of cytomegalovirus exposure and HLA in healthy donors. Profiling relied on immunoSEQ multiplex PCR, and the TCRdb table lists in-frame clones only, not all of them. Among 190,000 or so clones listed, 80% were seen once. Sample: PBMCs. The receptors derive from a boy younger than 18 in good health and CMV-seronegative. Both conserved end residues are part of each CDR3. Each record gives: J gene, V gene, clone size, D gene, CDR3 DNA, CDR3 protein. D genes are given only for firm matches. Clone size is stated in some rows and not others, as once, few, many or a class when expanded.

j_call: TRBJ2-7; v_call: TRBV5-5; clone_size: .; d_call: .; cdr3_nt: TGTGCCAGCAGCTTGCTCCCCTACGAGCAGTACTTC; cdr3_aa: CASSLLPYEQYF
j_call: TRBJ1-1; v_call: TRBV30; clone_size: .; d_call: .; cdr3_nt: TGTGCCTGGACGCGGGGAACCCTTGAAGCTTTCTTT; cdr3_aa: CAWTRGTLEAFF
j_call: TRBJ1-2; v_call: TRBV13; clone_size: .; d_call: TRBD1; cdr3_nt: TGTGCCAGCAGCTTAGGGATTCGACAGGGGGAATCAGGCTACACCTTC; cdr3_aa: CASSLGIRQGESGYTF
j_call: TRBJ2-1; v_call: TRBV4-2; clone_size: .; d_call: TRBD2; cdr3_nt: TGTGCCAGCAGCCAAATCAAACTAGCGATAGAAGGGAATGAGCAGTTCTTC; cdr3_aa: CASSQIKLAIEGNEQFF
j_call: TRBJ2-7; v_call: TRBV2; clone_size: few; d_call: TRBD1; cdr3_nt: TGTGCCAGCAGAGGGGACAGCTACGAGCAGTACTTC; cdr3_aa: CASRGDSYEQYF
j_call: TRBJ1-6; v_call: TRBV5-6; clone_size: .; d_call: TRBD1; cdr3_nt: TGTGCCAGCAGCTTGGTGGGGACAGGGTCTTCACCCCTCCACTTT; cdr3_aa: CASSLVGTGSSPLHF
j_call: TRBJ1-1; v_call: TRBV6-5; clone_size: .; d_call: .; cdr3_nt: TGTGCCAGCAGTTACGCGGGGTTCGCCGGTAACACTGAAGCTTTCTTT; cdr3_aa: CASSYAGFAGNTEAFF
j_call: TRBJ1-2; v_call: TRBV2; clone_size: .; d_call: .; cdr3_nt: TGTGCCAGCAGTGAATTTAGCCAGGGGCCCATCTATGGCTACACCTTC; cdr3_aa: CASSEFSQGPIYGYTF
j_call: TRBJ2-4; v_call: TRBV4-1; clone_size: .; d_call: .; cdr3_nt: TGCGCCAGCAGCCAAGGGTCCCCGGGGGGCGAATCCAAAAACATTCAGTACTTC; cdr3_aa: CASSQGSPGGESKNIQYF
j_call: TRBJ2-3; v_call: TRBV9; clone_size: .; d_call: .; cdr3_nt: TGTGCCAGCAGCGACGGGCTAGCGAGCACAGATACGCAGTATTTT; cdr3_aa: CASSDGLASTDTQYF
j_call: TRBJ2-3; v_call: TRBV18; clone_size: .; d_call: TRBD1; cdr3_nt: TGTGCCAGCTCATCAAGGACAGGACGCACAGATACGCAGTATTTT; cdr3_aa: CASSSRTGRTDTQYF
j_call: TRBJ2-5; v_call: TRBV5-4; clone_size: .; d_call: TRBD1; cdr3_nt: TGTGCCAGCAGCGGGGGACAGGGGCGGGAAGAGACCCAGTACTTC; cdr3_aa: CASSGGQGREETQYF
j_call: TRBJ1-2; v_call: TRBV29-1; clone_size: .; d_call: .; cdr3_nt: TGCAGCCTCAGTCGGGGGGCTAACTATGGCTACACCTTC; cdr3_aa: CSLSRGANYGYTF
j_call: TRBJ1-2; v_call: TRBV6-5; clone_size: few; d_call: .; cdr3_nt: TGTGCCAGCAGTTTCGGGGGGATTAACTATGGCTACACCTTC; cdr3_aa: CASSFGGINYGYTF
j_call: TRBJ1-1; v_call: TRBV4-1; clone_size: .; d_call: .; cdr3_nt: TGCGCCAGCAGCCAAGTTCCCCAATCCGAGGACAGGAACACTGAAGCTTTCTTT; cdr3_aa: CASSQVPQSEDRNTEAFF
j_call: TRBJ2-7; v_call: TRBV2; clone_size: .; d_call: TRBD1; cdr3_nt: TGTGCCAGCAGTGACCTGACAGGGGCACTGGTCGAGCAGTACTTC; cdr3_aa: CASSDLTGALVEQYF
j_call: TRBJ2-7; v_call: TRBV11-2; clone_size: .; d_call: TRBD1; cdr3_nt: TGTGCCAGCAGCTTTACTGACAGGGTCGGCGACGAGCAGTACTTC; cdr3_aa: CASSFTDRVGDEQYF
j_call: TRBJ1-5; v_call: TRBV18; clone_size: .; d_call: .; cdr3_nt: TGTGCCAGCTCACCAGGGAGTATGGTTAGCAATCAGCCCCAGCATTTT; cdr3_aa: CASSPGSMVSNQPQHF
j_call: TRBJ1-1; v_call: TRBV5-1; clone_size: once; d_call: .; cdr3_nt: TGCGCCAGCAGCTTGGAGGGGCAGACGAACACTGAAGCTTTCTTT; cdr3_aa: CASSLEGQTNTEAFF
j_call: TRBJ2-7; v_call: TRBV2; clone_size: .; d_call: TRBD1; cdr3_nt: TGTGCCAGCAGTGAGGTAACAGGGGGCGAGCAGTACTTC; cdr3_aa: CASSEVTGGEQYF
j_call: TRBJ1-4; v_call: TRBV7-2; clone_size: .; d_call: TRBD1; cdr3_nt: TGTGCCAGCAGCGAGACAGGGCTAAATGAAAAACTGTTTTTT; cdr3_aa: CASSETGLNEKLFF
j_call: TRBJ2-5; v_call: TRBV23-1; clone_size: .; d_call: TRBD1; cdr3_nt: TGCGCCAGCAGTCATTCCGATCAGACAGGGCCTCAAGAGACCCAGTACTTC; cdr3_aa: CASSHSDQTGPQETQYF
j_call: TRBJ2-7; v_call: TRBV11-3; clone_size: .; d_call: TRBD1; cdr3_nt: TGTGCCAGCAGGGGGACAGGAACCTACGAGCAGTACTTC; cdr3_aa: CASRGTGTYEQYF
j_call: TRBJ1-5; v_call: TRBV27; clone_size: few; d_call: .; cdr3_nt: TGTGCCAGCACGGTCGAGGGGGAAGGACAGTGTGTTGGCAATCAGCCCCAGCATTTT; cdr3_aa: CASTVEGEGQCVGNQPQHF
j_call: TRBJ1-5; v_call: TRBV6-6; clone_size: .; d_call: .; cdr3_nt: TGTGCCAGCAGTTACTCATCAGGGTGGGAACAGCCCCAGCATTTT; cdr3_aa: CASSYSSGWEQPQHF
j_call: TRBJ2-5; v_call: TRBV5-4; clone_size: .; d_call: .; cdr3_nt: TGTGCCAGCAGCGTGGACTTTCAAGAGACCCAGTACTTC; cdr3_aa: CASSVDFQETQYF
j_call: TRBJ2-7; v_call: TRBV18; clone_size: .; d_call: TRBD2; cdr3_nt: TGTGCCAGCTCACCATTCATACTAGCGGAAGGCTCCTACGAGCAGTACTTC; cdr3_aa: CASSPFILAEGSYEQYF
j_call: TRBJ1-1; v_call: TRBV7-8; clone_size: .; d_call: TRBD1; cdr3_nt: TGTGCCAGCCCAACAGGGGACCACACTGAAGCTTTCTTT; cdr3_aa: CASPTGDHTEAFF
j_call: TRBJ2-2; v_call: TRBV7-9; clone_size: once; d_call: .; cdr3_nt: TGTGCCAGCAGCTTTGACAGTTACACCGGGGAGCTGTTTTTT; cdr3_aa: CASSFDSYTGELFF